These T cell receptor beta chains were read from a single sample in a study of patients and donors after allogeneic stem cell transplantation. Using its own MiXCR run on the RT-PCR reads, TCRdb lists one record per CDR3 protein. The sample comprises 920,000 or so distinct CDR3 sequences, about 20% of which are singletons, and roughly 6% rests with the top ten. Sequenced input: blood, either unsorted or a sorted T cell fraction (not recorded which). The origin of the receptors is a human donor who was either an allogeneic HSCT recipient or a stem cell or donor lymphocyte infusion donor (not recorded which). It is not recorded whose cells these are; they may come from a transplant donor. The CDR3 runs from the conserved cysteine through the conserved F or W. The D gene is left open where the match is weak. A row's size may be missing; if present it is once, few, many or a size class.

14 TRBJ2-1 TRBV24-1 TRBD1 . TGTGCCACCAGTGACCCGACAGGGGGCAATGAGCAGTTCTTC CATSDPTGGNEQFF
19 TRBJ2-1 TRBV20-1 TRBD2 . TGCAGTGCTAGACGTGTCGGACTAGCGGGAAATCCGTCGTACAATGAGCAGTTCTTC CSARRVGLAGNPSYNEQFF
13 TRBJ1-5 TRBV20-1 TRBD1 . TGCAGTGCTAGCTGGGACAGGAATCAGCCCCAGCATTTT CSASWDRNQPQHF
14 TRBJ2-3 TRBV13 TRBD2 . TGTGCCAGCAGCTTAGAGCCTAGCGGGGCCGGGCAGTATTTT CASSLEPSGAGQYF
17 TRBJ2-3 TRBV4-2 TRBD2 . TGTGCCAGCAGCCAAGCGAGGGGCGGGGGGGCCCAAGATACGCAGTATTTT CASSQARGGGAQDTQYF
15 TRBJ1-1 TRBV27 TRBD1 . TGTGCCAGCAGTCAACCCGGGACAGGGTACACTGAAGCTTTCTTT CASSQPGTGYTEAFF
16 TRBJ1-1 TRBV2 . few TGTGCCAGCAGGAGGATGACAGAGCCTCTAGGGACTGAAGCTTTCTTT CASRRMTEPLGTEAFF
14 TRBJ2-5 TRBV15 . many TGTGCCACCAGCAGTCTACGGGCCCAAGAGACCCAGTACTTC CATSSLRAQETQYF
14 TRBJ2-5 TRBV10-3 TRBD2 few TGTGCCATCAGTGAGTCACAACTAGCGGAGACCCAGTACTTC CAISESQLAETQYF
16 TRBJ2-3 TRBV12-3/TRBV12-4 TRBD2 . TGTGCCAGCAGTGTTGGAACGCGGGAGGGCCCAGATACGCAGTATTTT CASSVGTREGPDTQYF
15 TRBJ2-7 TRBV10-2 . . TGCGCCAGCAGTGACAGGCCACCGGGGGGCGGGGAGCAGTACTTC CASSDRPPGGGEQYF
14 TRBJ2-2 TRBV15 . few TGTGCCACCAGTATACTTCTCAGGGCCGGGGAGCTGTTTTTT CATSILLRAGELFF
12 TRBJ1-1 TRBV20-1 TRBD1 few TGCAGCGCAGGGGGCATCGACACTGAAGCTTTCTTT CSAGGIDTEAFF
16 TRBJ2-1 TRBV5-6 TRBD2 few TGTGCCAGCAGCCCGCTAGGGCGGGGGGCCAACAATGAGCAGTTCTTC CASSPLGRGANNEQFF
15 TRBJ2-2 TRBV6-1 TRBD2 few TGTGCCAGCAGCTCAACTAGCGGGATGGTCGGGGAGCTGTTTTTT CASSSTSGMVGELFF
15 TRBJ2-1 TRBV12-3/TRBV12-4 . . TGTGCCATCACGCAGGGTAGAGGGGGAAGTTGGGAGCAGTTCTTC CAITQGRGGSWEQFF
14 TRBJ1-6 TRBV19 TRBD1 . TGTGCCAGTAGACCGGACAGGGCGAATTCACCCCTCCACTTT CASRPDRANSPLHF
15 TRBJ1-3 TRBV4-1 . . TGCGCCAGCAGCCAATCTCGAAGCTCTGGAAACACCATATATTTT CASSQSRSSGNTIYF
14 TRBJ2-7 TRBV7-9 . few TGTGCCAGCGCCAATCCTCTGGGACCCTACGAGCAGTACTTC CASANPLGPYEQYF
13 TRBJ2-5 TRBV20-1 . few TGCAGTGCTAGAGATTTCGGGGAAGAGACCCAGTACTTC CSARDFGEETQYF
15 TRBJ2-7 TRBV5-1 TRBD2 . TGCGCCAGCAGCCTTTTTAGCGGGAGGGCCTACGAGCAGTACTTC CASSLFSGRAYEQYF
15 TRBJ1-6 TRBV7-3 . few TGTGCCAGCAGCTTATTCAGGACATTTAATTCACCCCTCCACTTT CASSLFRTFNSPLHF
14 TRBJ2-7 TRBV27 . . TGTGCCAGCAGTTTCCGAGTCCCCTCCTACGAGCAGTACTTC CASSFRVPSYEQYF
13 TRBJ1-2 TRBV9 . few TGTGCCAGCAGCGTACGACAGGATGGTGGCTACACCTTC CASSVRQDGGYTF
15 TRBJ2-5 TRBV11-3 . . TGTGCCAGCAGCTTAAACAGGAAGGGGGGAGAGACCCAGTACTTC CASSLNRKGGETQYF
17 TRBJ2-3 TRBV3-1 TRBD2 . TGTGCCAGCAGCCCAGGAGTAAGCGGGGCTCCTTTTGATACGCAGTATTTT CASSPGVSGAPFDTQYF
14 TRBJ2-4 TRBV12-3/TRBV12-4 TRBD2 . TGTGCCAGCAGTTTGAGAGCGGGGCCACTTATTCAGTACTTC CASSLRAGPLIQYF
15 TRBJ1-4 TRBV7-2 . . TGTGCCAGCAGCTTACAACCCGGCCCTAATGAAAAACTGTTTTTT CASSLQPGPNEKLFF
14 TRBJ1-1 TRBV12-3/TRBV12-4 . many TGTGCCAGCAGTGTTCTCCCGGGAAACACTGAAGCTTTCTTT CASSVLPGNTEAFF
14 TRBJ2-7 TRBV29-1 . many TGCAGCGTTGAGTTGGGGACCGAAAACTACGAGCAGTACTTC CSVELGTENYEQYF
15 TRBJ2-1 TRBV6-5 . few TGTGCCAGCACTTACAAAGGGGGCTCCTACAATGAGCAGTTCTTC CASTYKGGSYNEQFF
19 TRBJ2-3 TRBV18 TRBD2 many TGTGCCAGCTCACCCCTACTCCGTCTAGCGGGGGCCCCCACAGATACGCAGTATTTT CASSPLLRLAGAPTDTQYF
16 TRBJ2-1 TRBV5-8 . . TGTGCCAGCAGTCCGGCGTGGGCGCGGTCCTACAATGAGCAGTTCTTC CASSPAWARSYNEQFF
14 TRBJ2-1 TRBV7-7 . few TGTGCCAGCAGCCCCGCGAGCTCCTACAATGAGCAGTTCTTC CASSPASSYNEQFF
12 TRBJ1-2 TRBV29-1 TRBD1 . TGCAGCGTTGTGGACAGGGACCATGGCTACACCTTC CSVVDRDHGYTF
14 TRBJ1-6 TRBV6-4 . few TGTGCCAGCAGTGAATGGAATGGGGACTCACCCCTCCACTTT CASSEWNGDSPLHF
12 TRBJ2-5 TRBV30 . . TGTGCCTGGAGTGGTGGTCACCCCTTCCAGTACTTC CAWSGGHPFQYF
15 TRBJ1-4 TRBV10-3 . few TGTGCCATCAGTGAGTGGACCCCTAAGGAGGGAAAACTGTTTTTT CAISEWTPKEGKLFF
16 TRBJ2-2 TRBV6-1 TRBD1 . TGTGCCAGCAGGAGGCAGGGGGCCTCGAACACCGGGGAGCTGTTTTTT CASRRQGASNTGELFF
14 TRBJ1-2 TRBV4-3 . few TGCGCCAGCAGCCCAGCTCCGGCTAACTATGGCTACACCTTC CASSPAPANYGYTF
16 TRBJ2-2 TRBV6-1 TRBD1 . TGTGCCAGCAGCCTCCCGGGACAGAGGAACACCGGGGAGCTGTTTTTT CASSLPGQRNTGELFF
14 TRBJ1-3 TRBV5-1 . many TGCGCCAGCAGCTTGGACGGTTCTGGAAACACCATATATTTT CASSLDGSGNTIYF